This T cell receptor beta chain appears in the sequencing data of a study of vaccination and CD4 T cells after COVID-19. Study as a whole: There were six male and four female convalescents, and two of them were Hispanic. Median time from second vaccine dose to sampling was approximately 74 days (14 to 241). The stimulating agents, overlapping spike peptides, came from SARS-CoV-2, HCoV-NL63, HCoV-OC43 and HCoV-229E. Overall study findings and caveats: Looking at convalescent patients, a median approximately 86% of reactive clones were present only post-vaccination.

Points on this clonotype: What it binds is not known.

Germline V gene lookup returns CDR1 MNHEY and CDR2 SMNVEV (reference sequence). CDR3 length: 16 residues. V shed 5 bases and J 2 bases; nucleotides not matched to a gene: 9. Oncomine TCR Beta short-read sequencing was applied to DNA from cultured CD4+ T cells. Each CDR3 protein gets one entry after TCRdb re-called the PCR reads with MiXCR. The data contain around 19,000 distinct CDR3 sequences, 45% to 55% of them seen just once; the ten biggest clones take up around 7%. The treatment is: approximately nine-day PBMC culture with coronavirus spike peptide pools or control peptides (ViraFEST assay). The TCR sequence derives from a human donor who had recovered from COVID-19. V usage is TRBV27 and J usage is TRBJ1-5, with 7 bases that match TRBD1. The specimen was CD4+ T cells from blood, cultured in vitro. CDR3 coding DNA: TGTGCCAGCAGTCCCCGACAGGGCTTGGGCAATCAGCCCCAGCATTTT. Translation: CASSPRQGLGNQPQHF.